A selection of T cell receptor beta chains follows, all from one sample in a study of T cells expressing NK-cell markers. One entry per CDR3 protein, without DNA, is what TCRdb gives after re-calling the 5' RACE reads. This sample contains about 460,000 distinct CDR3 sequences. Input material: blood T cells: a sorted CD56 or NKG2C T cell subset, CD4+ or CD8+ T cells, or bulk PBMC T cells (not recorded which). These receptors originate from a woman aged 50 to 60 in good health. The CDR3 runs from the conserved cysteine through the conserved F or W. Fields, in order: V gene, J gene, CDR3 length, CDR3 protein.

V gene: TRBV3-1; J gene: TRBJ2-1; CDR3 length: 17; CDR3 protein: CASSQGLAGIGYNEQFF
V gene: TRBV27; J gene: TRBJ2-3; CDR3 length: 16; CDR3 protein: CASSLSPGTSTDTQYF
V gene: TRBV7-9; J gene: TRBJ1-4; CDR3 length: 14; CDR3 protein: CASSLGPPAEKLFF
V gene: TRBV12-3/TRBV12-4; J gene: TRBJ2-3; CDR3 length: 15; CDR3 protein: CASSLGQGPTDTQYF
V gene: TRBV7-2; J gene: TRBJ2-3; CDR3 length: 16; CDR3 protein: CASSLGGGRATDTQYF
V gene: TRBV12-3/TRBV12-4; J gene: TRBJ2-1; CDR3 length: 11; CDR3 protein: CASGSGRALFF
V gene: TRBV5-1; J gene: TRBJ2-3; CDR3 length: 13; CDR3 protein: CASSPIRMDTQYF
V gene: TRBV5-1; J gene: TRBJ2-5; CDR3 length: 13; CDR3 protein: CASGPQPGETQYF
V gene: TRBV29-1; J gene: TRBJ1-3; CDR3 length: 16; CDR3 protein: CSVEDQIGNSGNTIYF
V gene: TRBV4-1; J gene: TRBJ2-7; CDR3 length: 15; CDR3 protein: CASSKGSGGTYEQYF
V gene: TRBV29-1; J gene: TRBJ1-1; CDR3 length: 15; CDR3 protein: CSVEDPKGRYTEAFF
V gene: TRBV5-1; J gene: TRBJ2-1; CDR3 length: 14; CDR3 protein: CASSFTPPSYVQFF
V gene: TRBV20-1; J gene: TRBJ1-5; CDR3 length: 15; CDR3 protein: CSARDPRGRNQPQHF
V gene: TRBV19; J gene: TRBJ2-5; CDR3 length: 15; CDR3 protein: CASSPFPGTQETQYF
V gene: TRBV12-3/TRBV12-4; J gene: TRBJ2-1; CDR3 length: 15; CDR3 protein: CASSQGLAGPNEQFF
V gene: TRBV5-1; J gene: TRBJ2-1; CDR3 length: 19; CDR3 protein: CASSLLAGGSGVVHNEQFF
V gene: TRBV12-3/TRBV12-4; J gene: TRBJ2-1; CDR3 length: 15; CDR3 protein: CASRNSGRKNNEQFF
V gene: TRBV5-1; J gene: TRBJ1-1; CDR3 length: 16; CDR3 protein: CASSLGSSTLGTEAFF
V gene: TRBV5-1; J gene: TRBJ2-1; CDR3 length: 14; CDR3 protein: CASSTGGGYNEQFF
V gene: TRBV20-1; J gene: TRBJ1-1; CDR3 length: 15; CDR3 protein: CSARNRGGMNTEAFF
V gene: TRBV7-8; J gene: TRBJ2-2; CDR3 length: 17; CDR3 protein: CASSADGGSLTSGELFF
V gene: TRBV2; J gene: TRBJ2-4; CDR3 length: 14; CDR3 protein: CASSEMAAKNIQYF
V gene: TRBV6-2/TRBV6-3; J gene: TRBJ2-3; CDR3 length: 13; CDR3 protein: CASSTRVGDTQYF
V gene: TRBV5-1; J gene: TRBJ2-7; CDR3 length: 14; CDR3 protein: CASSLAWGTYEQYF
V gene: TRBV5-1; J gene: TRBJ2-5; CDR3 length: 19; CDR3 protein: CASSWTGTGVTGRQETQYF
V gene: TRBV4-1; J gene: TRBJ2-7; CDR3 length: 16; CDR3 protein: CASSQAPTSGAYEQYF
V gene: TRBV25-1; J gene: TRBJ2-5; CDR3 length: 15; CDR3 protein: CASSEYVGSAETQYF
V gene: TRBV7-2; J gene: TRBJ2-1; CDR3 length: 15; CDR3 protein: CASSLTGASYNEQFF
V gene: TRBV2; J gene: TRBJ2-4; CDR3 length: 14; CDR3 protein: CASSEVRGKNIQYF
V gene: TRBV6-5; J gene: TRBJ1-4; CDR3 length: 14; CDR3 protein: CASSARGVNEKLFF
V gene: TRBV6-2/TRBV6-3; J gene: TRBJ2-1; CDR3 length: 15; CDR3 protein: CASSFGRKIFNEQFF
V gene: TRBV7-2; J gene: TRBJ2-1; CDR3 length: 19; CDR3 protein: CASSSTSGRARLSYNEQFF
V gene: TRBV29-1; J gene: TRBJ1-1; CDR3 length: 12; CDR3 protein: CSATGMNTEAFF
V gene: TRBV7-9; J gene: TRBJ2-7; CDR3 length: 14; CDR3 protein: CASSSGPISYEQYF
V gene: TRBV20-1; J gene: TRBJ2-2; CDR3 length: 15; CDR3 protein: CSAVEAGKRTGELFF
V gene: TRBV29-1; J gene: TRBJ2-7; CDR3 length: 13; CDR3 protein: CSVGLVVGDEQYF
V gene: TRBV27; J gene: TRBJ1-5; CDR3 length: 16; CDR3 protein: CASSPTGRGSNQPQHF
V gene: TRBV24-1; J gene: TRBJ2-5; CDR3 length: 17; CDR3 protein: CATSDSPGQEAAETQYF
V gene: TRBV18; J gene: TRBJ1-1; CDR3 length: 14; CDR3 protein: CASSNAGTGAEAFF
V gene: TRBV4-1; J gene: TRBJ2-5; CDR3 length: 16; CDR3 protein: CASSPLTSGTQETQYF
V gene: TRBV7-9; J gene: TRBJ2-3; CDR3 length: 13; CDR3 protein: CASSLVDEDTQYF
V gene: TRBV3-1; J gene: TRBJ2-1; CDR3 length: 11; CDR3 protein: CASTHHNEQFF
V gene: TRBV5-6; J gene: TRBJ2-3; CDR3 length: 16; CDR3 protein: CASSLAVGALTDTQYF
V gene: TRBV7-9; J gene: TRBJ2-1; CDR3 length: 16; CDR3 protein: CASSLGSGSVRNEQFF
V gene: TRBV29-1; J gene: TRBJ2-3; CDR3 length: 13; CDR3 protein: CSVDHRLKDTQYF
V gene: TRBV4-1; J gene: TRBJ2-7; CDR3 length: 15; CDR3 protein: CASSQVRGVDYEQYF
V gene: TRBV20-1; J gene: TRBJ2-2; CDR3 length: 20; CDR3 protein: CSARGDQTGLVGPNTGELFF
V gene: TRBV3-1; J gene: TRBJ2-2; CDR3 length: 14; CDR3 protein: CASSRTDNTGELFF
V gene: TRBV29-1; J gene: TRBJ1-5; CDR3 length: 13; CDR3 protein: CSVWGGLNQPQHF
V gene: TRBV20-1; J gene: TRBJ2-7; CDR3 length: 14; CDR3 protein: CSADRDRGHDEQYF
V gene: TRBV7-9; J gene: TRBJ2-5; CDR3 length: 14; CDR3 protein: CASSFGTVTETQYF
V gene: TRBV7-7; J gene: TRBJ2-7; CDR3 length: 14; CDR3 protein: CASSFTGRDKEQYF
V gene: TRBV9; J gene: TRBJ2-3; CDR3 length: 16; CDR3 protein: CASSVDFSRGTDTQYF
V gene: TRBV2; J gene: TRBJ2-3; CDR3 length: 13; CDR3 protein: CASRTGVADTQYF
V gene: TRBV2; J gene: TRBJ2-2; CDR3 length: 11; CDR3 protein: CARGVAGELFF